This T cell receptor (beta chain) emerged from a study of blood T cell repertoires in COVID-19. Study as a whole: Collection of acute and convalescent COVID-19 samples took place in the United States, Italy and Spain. PBMCs, B-cell-depleted T cells, or T cells provided the cDNA or gDNA that made up the material.

This CDR3 is built from 18 residues. Trimming left V 0 bases short and J 1 base short, with 16 bases between. CDR1 and CDR2 from the germline V gene are SNHLY and FYNNEI. Authors' data handling: Researchers report that nucleated cell counts were estimated from reference gene primer amplification. Profiling relied on immunoSEQ multiplex PCR, and the TCRdb table lists in-frame clones only, not all of them. V, J and clone size are taken as reported in that table, and D and trimming were inferred from the DNA itself. In the table there are 200,000 to 300,000 clones, around 85% of which are singletons. This chain uses TRBV2 with TRBJ2-1; possibly TRBD2 for D (7 bases). Specimen: peripheral blood. The source of this sequence is a woman aged 30 to 39 who had recovered from COVID-19. This CDR3 reads CASSEARGQKYSYNEQFF. Here the CDR3 DNA reads TGTGCCAGCAGTGAAGCGCGGGGGCAGAAGTATTCCTACAATGAGCAGTTCTTC.